This T cell receptor (beta chain) was recorded in a study of response to subunit inactivated influenza vaccine. After removal of 5 bases from V and 7 bases from J, the junction contained 7 bases not matched to a gene. This CDR3 spans 15 amino acids. CDR1 SGHVS and CDR2 FQNEAQ come from the germline V gene. MiXCR was run by TCRdb on the RT-PCR reads, yielding one entry per CDR3 protein. The table records about 180,000 distinct CDR3 sequences, around 8.8% of them present only once. The V call is TRBV7-8, the J call TRBJ1-5, with 11 nucleotides matching TRBD1. Sequenced material: non-naive T cells sorted from PBMCs, taken on the day of vaccination. This TCR derives from a man aged 50 to 59 who received an inactivated influenza vaccine. The CDR3 protein is CASSAGQGVGQPQHF. CDR3 nucleotide sequence: TGTGCCAGCAGCGCGGGACAGGGGGTAGGGCAGCCCCAGCATTTT. Together with reference TRBV7-8 and TRBJ1-5, the CDR3 gives the full variable domain: GAGVSQSPRYKVAKRGQDVALRCDPISGHVSLFWYQQALGQGPEFLTYFQNEAQLDKSGLPSDRFFAERPEGSVSTLKIQRTQQEDSAVYLCASSAGQGVGQPQHFGDGTRLSIL.